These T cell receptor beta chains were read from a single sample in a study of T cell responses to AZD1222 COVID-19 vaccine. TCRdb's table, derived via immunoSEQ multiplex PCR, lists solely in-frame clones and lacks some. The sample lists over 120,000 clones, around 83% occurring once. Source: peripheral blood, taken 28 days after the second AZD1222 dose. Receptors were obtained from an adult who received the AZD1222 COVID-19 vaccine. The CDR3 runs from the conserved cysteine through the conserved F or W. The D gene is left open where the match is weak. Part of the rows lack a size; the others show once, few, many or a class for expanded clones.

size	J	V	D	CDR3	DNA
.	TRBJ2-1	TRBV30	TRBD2	CAWSRIQTSGVYNEQFF	TGTGCCTGGAGCCGAATTCAAACTAGCGGGGTTTACAATGAGCAGTTCTTC
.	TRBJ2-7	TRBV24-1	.	CATSDGPGVYEQYF	TGTGCCACCAGTGATGGTCCAGGGGTCTACGAGCAGTACTTC
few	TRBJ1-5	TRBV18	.	CASSPGGRNQPQHF	TGTGCCAGCTCACCGGGGGGACGCAATCAGCCCCAGCATTTT
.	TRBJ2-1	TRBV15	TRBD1	CATSRGQGGYNEQFF	TGTGCCACCAGCAGAGGACAGGGTGGCTACAATGAGCAGTTCTTC
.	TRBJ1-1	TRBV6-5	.	CASSPRGANTEAFF	TGTGCCAGCAGCCCCAGAGGGGCGAACACTGAAGCTTTCTTT
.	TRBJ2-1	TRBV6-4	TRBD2	CASSDSTTGTKFF	TGTGCCAGCAGTGACTCGACCACCGGGACTAAGTTCTTC
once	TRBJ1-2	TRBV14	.	CASSPDAELTNYGYTF	TGTGCCAGCAGCCCAGACGCGGAGCTGACTAACTATGGCTACACCTTC
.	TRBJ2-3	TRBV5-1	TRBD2	CASSPGLAASTDTQYF	TGCGCCAGCAGTCCGGGACTAGCGGCTAGCACAGATACGCAGTATTTT
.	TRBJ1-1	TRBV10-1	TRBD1	CASSPDRGSKSGTEAFF	TGCGCCAGCAGCCCGGACAGGGGTTCGAAGTCGGGCACTGAAGCTTTCTTT
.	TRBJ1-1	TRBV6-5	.	CASSPGAWTEAFF	TGTGCCAGCAGCCCGGGGGCATGGACTGAAGCTTTCTTT
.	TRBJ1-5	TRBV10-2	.	CASSEKGREPQHF	TGCGCCAGCAGTGAGAAGGGGCGGGAGCCCCAGCATTTT
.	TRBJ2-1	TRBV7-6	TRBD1	CASSSGQSSYNEQFF	TGTGCCAGCAGTTCGGGACAGAGCTCCTACAATGAGCAGTTCTTC
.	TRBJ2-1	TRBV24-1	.	CATSTLVSSYNEQFF	TGTGCCACCAGTACTTTGGTGAGCTCCTACAATGAGCAGTTCTTC
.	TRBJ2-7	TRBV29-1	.	CSRISGLPYEQYF	TGCAGTCGTATCTCAGGGTTACCCTACGAGCAGTACTTC
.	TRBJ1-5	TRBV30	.	CAWSVQSNQPQHF	TGTGCCTGGAGTGTACAGAGCAATCAGCCCCAGCATTTT
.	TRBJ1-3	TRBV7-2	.	CASSLDTTGNTIYF	TGTGCCAGCAGCTTAGATACAACTGGAAACACCATATATTTT
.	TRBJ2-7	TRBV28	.	CASSLGITFTYEQYF	TGTGCCAGCAGTTTAGGTATAACTTTCACGTACGAGCAGTACTTC
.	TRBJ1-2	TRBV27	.	CASWGGYGYTF	TGTGCCAGTTGGGGGGGCTATGGCTACACCTTC
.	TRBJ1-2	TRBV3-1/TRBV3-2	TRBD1	CASSPRTGEGGYTF	TGTGCCAGCAGCCCGAGGACAGGGGAGGGTGGCTACACCTTC
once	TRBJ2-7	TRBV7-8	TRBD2	CASSLVAGYEQYF	TGTGCCAGCAGCTTAGTAGCGGGTTACGAGCAGTACTTC
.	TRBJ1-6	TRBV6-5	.	CASSYSRSGYSPLHF	TGTGCCAGCAGTTACTCGAGGTCAGGGTATTCACCCCTCCACTTT
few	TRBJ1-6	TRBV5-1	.	CASSPELPSPLHF	TGCGCCAGCAGCCCCGAACTTCCTTCACCCCTCCACTTT
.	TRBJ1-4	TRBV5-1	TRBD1	CASSGWTGVGEKLFF	TGCGCCAGCAGCGGATGGACAGGGGTAGGGGAAAAACTGTTTTTT
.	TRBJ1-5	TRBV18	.	CASSPPNEGLLGQPQHF	TGTGCCAGCTCACCACCTAATGAGGGCCTTCTGGGTCAGCCCCAGCATTTT
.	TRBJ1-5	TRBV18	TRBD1	CASSLPGQGGQPQHF	TGTGCCAGCTCTCTCCCGGGACAGGGGGGTCAGCCCCAGCATTTT
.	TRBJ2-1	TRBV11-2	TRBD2	CASSLGGGSYNEQFF	TGTGCCAGCAGCCTCGGGGGGGGCTCCTACAATGAGCAGTTCTTC
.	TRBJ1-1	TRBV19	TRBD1	CASRATGTGGFNTEAFF	TGTGCCAGTAGAGCCACTGGGACAGGGGGATTTAACACTGAAGCTTTCTTT